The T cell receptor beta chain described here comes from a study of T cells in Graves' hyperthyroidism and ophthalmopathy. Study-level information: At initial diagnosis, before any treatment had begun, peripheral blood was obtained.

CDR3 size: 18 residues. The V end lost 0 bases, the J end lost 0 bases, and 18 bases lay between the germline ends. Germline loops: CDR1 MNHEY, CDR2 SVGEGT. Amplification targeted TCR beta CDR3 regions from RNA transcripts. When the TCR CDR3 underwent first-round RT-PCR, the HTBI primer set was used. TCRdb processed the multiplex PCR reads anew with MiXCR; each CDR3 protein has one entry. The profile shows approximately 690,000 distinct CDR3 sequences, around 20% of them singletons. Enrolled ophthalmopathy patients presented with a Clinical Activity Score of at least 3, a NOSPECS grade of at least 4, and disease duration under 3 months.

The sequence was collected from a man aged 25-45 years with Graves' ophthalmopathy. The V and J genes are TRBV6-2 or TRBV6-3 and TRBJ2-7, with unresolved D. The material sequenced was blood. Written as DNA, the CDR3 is TGTGCCAGCAGTTACTCGATGAAATTCCTAGGCAACTCCTACGAGCAGTACTTC. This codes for CASSYSMKFLGNSYEQYF.